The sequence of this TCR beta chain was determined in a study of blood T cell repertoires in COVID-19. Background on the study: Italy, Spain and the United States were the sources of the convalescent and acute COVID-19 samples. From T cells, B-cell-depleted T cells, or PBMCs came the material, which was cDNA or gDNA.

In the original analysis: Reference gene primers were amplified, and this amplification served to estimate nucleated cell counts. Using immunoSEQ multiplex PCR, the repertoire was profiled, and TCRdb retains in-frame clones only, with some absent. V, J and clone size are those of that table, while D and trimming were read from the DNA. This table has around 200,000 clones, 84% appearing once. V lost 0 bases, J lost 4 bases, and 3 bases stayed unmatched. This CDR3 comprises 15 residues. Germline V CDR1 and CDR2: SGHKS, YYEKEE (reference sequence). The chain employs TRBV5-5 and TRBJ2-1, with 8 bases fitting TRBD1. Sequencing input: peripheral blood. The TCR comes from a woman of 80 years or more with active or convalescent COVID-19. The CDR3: CASSLGQGAYNEQFF. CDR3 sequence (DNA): TGTGCCAGCAGCTTGGGGCAGGGGGCTTACAATGAGCAGTTCTTC.